This T cell receptor (beta chain) was recovered during a study of a mutant IDH1 vaccine in newly diagnosed glioma. Overall study: The start of vaccination came 4-6 weeks after radiotherapy alone, or with temozolomide cycles. Treated patients, averaging roughly 44 years, were about 62% male and around 38% female. Former treatment meant radiotherapy, temozolomide, or both; the majority had gotten both. The study, taken as a whole, reports: Pseudoprogression apparently lacked any relation to changes in top peripheral T cell clonotypes.

Clones were sequenced by immunoSEQ multiplex PCR, and TCRdb holds only the in-frame ones, with some missing. The data contain around 54,000 clones, about 89% of them singletons. Germline V gene lookup returns CDR1 SGDLS and CDR2 YYNGEE. There are 12 residues in the CDR3. V was trimmed by 3 bases and J by 0 bases, leaving 3 bases between them. Time point meaning: week 23, last vaccination. Doses consisted of 300 ug of mutant IDH1 20-mer peptide each, paired with topical imiquimod. Remarks on this clone: The target antigen is unknown.

The clonotype originates from a man aged 35 to 55 with glioma. Source: PBMCs, taken from a glioma patient whose treatment included an IDH1 peptide vaccine. This sequence joins TRBV9 and TRBJ1-1; no reliable D call. CDR3 coding DNA: TGTGCCAGCAGCGAAATGAACACTGAAGCTTTCTTT. Amino acid sequence: CASSEMNTEAFF.